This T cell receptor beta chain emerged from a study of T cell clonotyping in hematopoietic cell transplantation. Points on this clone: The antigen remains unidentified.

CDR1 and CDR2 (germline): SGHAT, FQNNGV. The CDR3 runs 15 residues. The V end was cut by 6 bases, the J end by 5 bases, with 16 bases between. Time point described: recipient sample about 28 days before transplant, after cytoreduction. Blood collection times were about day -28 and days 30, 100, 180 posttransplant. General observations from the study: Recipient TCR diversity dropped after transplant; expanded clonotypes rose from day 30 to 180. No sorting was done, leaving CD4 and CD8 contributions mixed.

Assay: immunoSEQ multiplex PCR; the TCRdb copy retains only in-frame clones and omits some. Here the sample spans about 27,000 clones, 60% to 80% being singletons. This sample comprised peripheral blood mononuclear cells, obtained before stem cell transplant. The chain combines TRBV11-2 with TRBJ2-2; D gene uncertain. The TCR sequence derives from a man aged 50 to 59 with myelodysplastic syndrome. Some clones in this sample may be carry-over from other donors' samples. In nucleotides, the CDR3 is TGTGCCAGCAGACTCAGCCACCTGGGGACCGGGGAGCTGTTTTTT. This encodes CASRLSHLGTGELFF.